This T cell receptor beta chain was identified in a study of T-cell memory formation after mild COVID-19. General observations from the study: Detection of some responders pre-infection suggested pre-existing cross-reactive memory T cells participated.

TCRdb fed the 5' RACE reads into MiXCR, producing one record per CDR3 protein. This table holds 30,000 to 50,000 distinct CDR3 sequences, less than 8% found once. At least ten counts were recorded for this clonotype. Its antigen is as yet unknown. The CDR3 length is 15 residues. The V gene's germline CDR1 is SGHVS and CDR2 FQNEAQ. V trimming: 5 bases; J trimming: 5 bases; junction bases outside the gene matches: 9. The chain combines TRBV7-8 with TRBJ2-1; 7 bases fit TRBD2. The TCR sequence derives from an adult who had mild COVID-19 (a few samples of this study predate the infection). Cell type and time point are not known. The source material was PBMCs or a T cell subset sorted from them (not recorded which). DNA for the CDR3: TGTGCCAGCAGCCACCCCGGGACTAAAAACAATGAGCAGTTCTTC. Its protein product is CASSHPGTKNNEQFF. The complete variable domain, with remaining parts taken from reference TRBV7-8 and TRBJ2-1, reads GAGVSQSPRYKVAKRGQDVALRCDPISGHVSLFWYQQALGQGPEFLTYFQNEAQLDKSGLPSDRFFAERPEGSVSTLKIQRTQQEDSAVYLCASSHPGTKNNEQFFGPGTRLTVL.